This T cell receptor beta chain is from a study of tumor-infiltrating lymphocytes in localized non-small cell lung cancer. The sample holds one count of this clone. V lost 7 bases and J 2 bases, leaving 19 bases between the germline ends. The CDR3 spans 16 residues. Germline V gene sequence: CDR1 SNHLY, CDR2 FYNNEI. Libraries were prepared by immunoSEQ multiplex PCR; TCRdb keeps only in-frame clonotypes and omits some of them. The sample includes 9,500 to 12,000 clones, about 83% of them seen just once. The sequence was obtained from a human donor with non-small cell lung cancer. The chain couples TRBV2 to TRBJ2-3, with a weak D call TRBD2 (6 bases). The sample consisted of lung tumor tissue. CDR3 sequence reads: CASTTGLRGPTDTQYF. In nucleotides, the CDR3 is TGTGCCAGCACCACGGGACTCCGTGGCCCCACAGATACGCAGTATTTT. The whole variable domain, filled in from reference TRBV2 and TRBJ2-3, reads EPEVTQTPSHQVTQMGQEVILRCVPISNHLYFYWYRQILGQKVEFLVSFYNNEISEKSEIFDDQFSVERPDGSNFTLKIRSTKLEDSAMYFCASTTGLRGPTDTQYFGPGTRLTVL.